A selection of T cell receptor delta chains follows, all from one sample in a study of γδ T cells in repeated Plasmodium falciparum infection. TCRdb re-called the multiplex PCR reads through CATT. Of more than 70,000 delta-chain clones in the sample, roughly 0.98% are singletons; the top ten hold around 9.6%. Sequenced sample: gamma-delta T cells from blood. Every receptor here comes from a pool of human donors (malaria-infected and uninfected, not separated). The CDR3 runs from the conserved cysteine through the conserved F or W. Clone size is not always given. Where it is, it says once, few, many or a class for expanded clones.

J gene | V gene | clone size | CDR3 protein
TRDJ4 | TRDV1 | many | CALGEHEEHWGIRGNTFRPLIF
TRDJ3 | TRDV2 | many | CACDTVEGWDTRQMFF
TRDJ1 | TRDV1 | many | CALGVQSPTGVKDTDKLIF
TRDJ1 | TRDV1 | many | CALGELNVLGDIPYTDKLIF
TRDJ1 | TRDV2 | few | CACDRLLGSDTDKLIF
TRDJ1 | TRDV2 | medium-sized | CACDSPPGDTNAFYTDKLIF
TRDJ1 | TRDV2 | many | CACDTLGDVYTDKLIF
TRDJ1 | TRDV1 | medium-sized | CALGASPHDKLIF
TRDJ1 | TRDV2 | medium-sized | CACETGSKGTDKLIF
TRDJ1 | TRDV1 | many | CALGELKWGSPTDKLIF
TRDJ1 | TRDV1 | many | CALGERRSLPTIGYWGIRKITDKLIF
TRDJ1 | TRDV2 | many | CACDTLMGVPDTDKLIF
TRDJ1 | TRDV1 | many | CALGELAPGVCFGTDKLIF
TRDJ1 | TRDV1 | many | CALGEPPLGDLYTDKLIF
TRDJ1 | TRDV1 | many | CALGEVYWGISFDKLIF
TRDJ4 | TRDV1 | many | CALGFSLSVGHRPLIF
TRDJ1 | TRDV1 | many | CALSPYARWGISTDKLIF
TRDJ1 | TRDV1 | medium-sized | CALGEPPYGGIPDKLIF
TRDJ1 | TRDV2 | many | CACDRVLGDTLSTDKLIF
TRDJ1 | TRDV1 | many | CALGFNPWGASSYTDKLIF
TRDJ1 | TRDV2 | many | CACDTMYPSRDKLIF
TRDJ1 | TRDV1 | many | CALGSRSVKVLVAPLGFDKLIF
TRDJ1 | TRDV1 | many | CALGEVLKKVHWGIRLFNTDKLIF
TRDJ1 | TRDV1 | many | CALGELWGSGRPRKREPTGGYGSDKLIF
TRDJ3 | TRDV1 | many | CALGDALGIRISSWDTRQMFF
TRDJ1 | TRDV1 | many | CALGEPPNSYGDVLGDFPYTDKLIF
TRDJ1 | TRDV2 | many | CACDTGGGLGEPLFTDKLIF
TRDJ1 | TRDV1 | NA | CSLGELPSLTRYWPLRLIF
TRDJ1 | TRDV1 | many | CALGEQNYWGIRRDKLIF
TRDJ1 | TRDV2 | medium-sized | CACDPLGGAPSEVDSKLIF
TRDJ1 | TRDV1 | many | CALGEKGGYAVPDKLIF
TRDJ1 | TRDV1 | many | CALGELVLRDPRGNDKLIF
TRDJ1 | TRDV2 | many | CACDGLGIEEWDVDDKLIF
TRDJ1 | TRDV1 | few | CALGQTQAGVIFSGKLIF
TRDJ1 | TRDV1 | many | CALGEPFPLFSGAGTDKLIF
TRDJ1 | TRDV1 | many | CALGESKVLRLRRGLIF
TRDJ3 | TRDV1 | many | CALGELDFLPGWGIPFSWDTRQMFF
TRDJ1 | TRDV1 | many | CALGGFLAGTGGYYHTDKLIF
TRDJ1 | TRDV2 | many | CACDTKKTGGYEGTDKLIF
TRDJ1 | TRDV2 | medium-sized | CACDPMGTGGLHTDKLIF
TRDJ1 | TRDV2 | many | CACDPVLGDTRTDKLIF
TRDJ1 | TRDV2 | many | CACDTVGDKITDKLIF
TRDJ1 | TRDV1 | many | CALGPAGVPALYWGILDSDKLIF